Presented here are 7 T cell receptor beta chains from one specimen sequenced in a study of cytomegalovirus exposure and HLA in healthy donors. The PCR employed 60 Vbeta primers together with 13 Jbeta primers. The repertoire was sequenced with immunoSEQ multiplex PCR; TCRdb's copy has only in-frame clones and lacks some. The table records under 200,000 clones, roughly four fifths of them present only once. The sample taken for sequencing was PBMCs. The receptors derive from a man aged 45-65 years in good health and CMV-seropositive.

The table lists this clone with a count of one. The chain is built from TRBV9 and TRBJ2-1; TRBD2 aligns across 12 bases. Per germline, CDR1 SGDLS and CDR2 YYNGEE. The CDR3 length is 15 residues. Unmatched junction bases numbered 4, after V lost 1 base and J lost 8 bases. CDR3 DNA: TGTGCCAGCAGCGTACTAGCGGGGGGGCTTGATGAGCAGTTCTTC. This encodes CASSVLAGGLDEQFF.

The gene calls are TRBV29-1 and TRBJ1-5; D perhaps matches TRBD1 (6 bases). Germline V gene sequence: CDR1 SQVTM, CDR2 ANQGSEA. Between the trimmed V and J ends, which lost 4 bases and 7 bases, there was a span of 14 bases. The CDR3 spans 13 residues. CDR3 bases: TGCAGCGTTGGGGACACCCCGGGGCAGCCCCAGCATTTT. Translating it yields CSVGDTPGQPQHF.

The chain has TRBV29-1 and TRBJ2-3, with D possibly TRBD1 on 6 matching bases. The germline gives CDR1 SQVTM, CDR2 ANQGSEA. Trimming stripped 4 bases from V and 2 bases from J, with 13 bases between. The CDR3 is made up of 14 amino acids. CDR3 loop: CSVGDRIFTDTQYF. DNA of the CDR3: TGCAGCGTTGGAGACAGGATCTTCACAGATACGCAGTATTTT.

The V gene is TRBV10-3, the J gene TRBJ1-1, with D uncertain. This CDR3 has 14 amino acids. Germline V gene data show CDR1 as ENHRY and CDR2 as SYGVKD. The V end was cut by 10 bases, the J end by 1 base, with 16 bases between. The CDR3 bases are TGTGCCACCAAAGACGACGGAGCGAACACTGAAGCTTTCTTT. It codes for CATKDDGANTEAFF.

The chain carries TRBV11-2 and TRBJ2-3; D is possibly TRBD1 (5 bases). This CDR3 has 15 residues. With 5 bases removed from V and 8 bases from J, the gap between germline ends came to 20 bases. Germline V CDR1 and CDR2: SGHAT, FQNNGV. CDR3 sequence (DNA): TGTGCCAGCAGCCCCAGGGCAGGCGATCAAGTTACGCAGTATTTT. Translating gives CASSPRAGDQVTQYF.

This clone is a singleton in its sample. The chain has TRBV7-6 and TRBJ2-2; D gene uncertain. This CDR3 region has 15 residues. Germline CDR1 reads SGHVS; CDR2 reads FNYEAQ. Trimming removed 2 bases from V and 1 base from J, with 8 bases in between. In nucleotides, the CDR3 is TGTGCCAGCAGCTTATCCCGACAGAACACCGGGGAGCTGTTTTTT. Encoded protein: CASSLSRQNTGELFF.

The chain employs TRBV6-6 and TRBJ2-1; a possible D gene is TRBD2 (5 bases). This CDR3 is 15 amino acids long. Germline loops: CDR1 MNHNY, CDR2 SVGAGI (reference sequence). Trimming left V 4 bases short and J 6 bases short, with 16 bases between. The CDR3 DNA sequence: TGTGCCAGCAGTTGGGGAGATAAGCAATCCAATGAGCAGTTCTTC. Translation gives CASSWGDKQSNEQFF.